This T cell receptor (beta chain) was obtained from a study of tumor-infiltrating lymphocytes in primary liver carcinoma. For the study at large: The study included patients who were men and women aged 30 to 69 years. Overall study results and limits: It was in tumors, not blood, that the top-250-clone fraction was significantly higher (p = 0.039).

Taking roughly 20-34 mg of unsorted bulk tissue, the authors co-extracted RNA and DNA. Every patient in the cohort had a primary liver carcinoma. That carcinoma was treated by surgical resection. In every tumor sample, viable tumor cells made up over 80%. Starting material of 500 to 600 ng total RNA yielded TCR beta cDNA via a constant-region primer. Generation of the TCR beta libraries relied on three nested multiplex PCR rounds using slightly modified ARM-PCR. MiXCR, applied by TCRdb to the multiplex PCR reads, yields one record per CDR3 protein. The profile shows approximately 73,000 distinct CDR3 sequences, 71% of them singletons. A note on this clonotype: The target antigen is unknown. One end of the junction fails to match germline, which may point to a read error.

The clonotype was recovered from an older woman with primary liver carcinoma and hepatitis B virus infection. Material for sequencing was liver tumor tissue from sampling region 4. As for subset: tumor region T4, right-lateral pole.

The CDR3 coding sequence is TGCGCCAGCTCAAAAGGGGAGACCTACGTGCAGTACTTC. The encoded protein is CASSKGETYVQYF. V usage is TRBV6-6 and J usage is TRBJ2-7, with D possibly being TRBD1 or TRBD2 (5 bases each). Germline V gives CDR1 MNHNY, CDR2 SVGAGI (reference sequence). The CDR3 length is 13 residues.